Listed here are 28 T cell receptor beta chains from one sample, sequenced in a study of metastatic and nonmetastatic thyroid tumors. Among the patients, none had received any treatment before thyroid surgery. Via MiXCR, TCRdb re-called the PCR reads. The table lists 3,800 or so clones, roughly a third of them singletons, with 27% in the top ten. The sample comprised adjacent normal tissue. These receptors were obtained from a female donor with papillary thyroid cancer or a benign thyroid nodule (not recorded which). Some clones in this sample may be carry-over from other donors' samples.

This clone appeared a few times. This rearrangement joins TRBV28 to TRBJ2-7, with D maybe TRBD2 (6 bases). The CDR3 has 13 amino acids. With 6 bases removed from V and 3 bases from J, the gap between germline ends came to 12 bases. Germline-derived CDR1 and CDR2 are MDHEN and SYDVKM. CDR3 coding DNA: TGTGCCAGCAGCCGGGACTCGAACTACGAGCAGTACTTC. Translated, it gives CASSRDSNYEQYF.

CDR3 in DNA: TGTGCCAGCAGGGGTACTAGCGGGAGGGCTCGGTCCTACAATGAGCAGTTCTTC. Protein product: CASRGTSGRARSYNEQFF. The chain recombines TRBV2 with TRBJ2-1; 13 bases agree with TRBD2. The V gene end was trimmed by 6 bases and the J gene end by 1 base; junction bases not matched to a gene: 9. The CDR3 extends over 18 amino acids. Germline assignment: CDR1 SNHLY and CDR2 FYNNEI.

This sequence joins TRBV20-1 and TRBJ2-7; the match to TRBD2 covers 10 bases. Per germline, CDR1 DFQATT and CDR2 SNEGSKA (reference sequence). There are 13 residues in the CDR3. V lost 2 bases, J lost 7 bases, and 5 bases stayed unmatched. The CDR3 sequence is CSARRLAGGEQYF. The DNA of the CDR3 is TGCAGTGCTAGACGACTAGCGGGCGGGGAGCAGTACTTC.

The CDR3 bases are TGCGCCAGCAGCTTGGGTGGGACACGTGAAAAACTGTTTTTT. Amino acid sequence: CASSLGGTREKLFF. The rearrangement joins TRBV5-1 to TRBJ1-4; D may be TRBD1 (6 bases). CDR1 and CDR2 from the germline V gene are SGHRS and YFSETQ. The germline V and J ends were trimmed by 0 bases and 7 bases, with 10 bases remaining between them. The CDR3 spans 14 residues.

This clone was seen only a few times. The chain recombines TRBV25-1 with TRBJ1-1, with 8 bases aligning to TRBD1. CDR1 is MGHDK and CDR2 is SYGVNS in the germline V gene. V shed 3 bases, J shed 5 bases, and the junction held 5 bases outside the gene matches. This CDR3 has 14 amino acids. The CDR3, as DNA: TGTGCCAGCAGTGACGCACAGGGGGTGACTGAAGCTTTCTTT. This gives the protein CASSDAQGVTEAFF.

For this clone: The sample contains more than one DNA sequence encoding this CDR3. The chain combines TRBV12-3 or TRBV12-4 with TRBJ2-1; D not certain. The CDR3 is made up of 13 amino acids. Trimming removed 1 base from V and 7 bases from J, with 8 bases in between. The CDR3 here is CASSLGLRNEQFF. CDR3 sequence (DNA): TGTGCCAGCAGTTTAGGGTTGCGGAATGAGCAGTTCTTC.

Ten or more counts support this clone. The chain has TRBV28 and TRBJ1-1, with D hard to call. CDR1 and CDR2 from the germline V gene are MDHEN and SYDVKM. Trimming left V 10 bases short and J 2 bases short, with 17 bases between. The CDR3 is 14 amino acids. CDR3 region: CATGPGRLNTEAFF. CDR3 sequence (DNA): TGTGCCACCGGCCCGGGGAGACTCAACACTGAAGCTTTCTTT.

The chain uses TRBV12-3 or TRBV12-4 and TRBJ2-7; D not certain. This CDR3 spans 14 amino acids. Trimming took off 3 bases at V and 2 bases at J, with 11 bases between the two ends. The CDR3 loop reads CASSFSRGTYEQYF. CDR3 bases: TGTGCCAGCAGTTTTTCGCGCGGAACCTACGAGCAGTACTTC.

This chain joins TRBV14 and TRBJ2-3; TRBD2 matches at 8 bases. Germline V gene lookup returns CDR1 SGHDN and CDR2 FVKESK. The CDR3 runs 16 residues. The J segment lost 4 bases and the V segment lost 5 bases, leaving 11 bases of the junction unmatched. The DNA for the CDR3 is TGTGCCAGCAGCGAGGTGGCGGGAGGAGGGGCAGATACGCAGTATTTT. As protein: CASSEVAGGGADTQYF.

The CDR3 region is CSASPEGPGEQYF. The CDR3 DNA is TGCAGTGCTTCCCCTGAGGGGCCGGGCGAGCAGTACTTC. The chain joins TRBV20-1 to TRBJ2-7, with D perhaps given as TRBD1 or TRBD2 (5 bases each). This CDR3 comprises 13 residues. Germline CDR1 DFQATT, CDR2 SNEGSKA (reference sequence). V was shortened by 5 bases and J by 6 bases, with 17 bases between the two germline ends.

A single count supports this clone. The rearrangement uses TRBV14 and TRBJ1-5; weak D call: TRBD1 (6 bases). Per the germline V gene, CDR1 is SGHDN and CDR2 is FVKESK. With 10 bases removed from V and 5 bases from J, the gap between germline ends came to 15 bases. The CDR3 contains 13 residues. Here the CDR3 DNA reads TGTGCCACCAAGCTGACAGGCGATCAGCCCCAGCATTTT. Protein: CATKLTGDQPQHF.

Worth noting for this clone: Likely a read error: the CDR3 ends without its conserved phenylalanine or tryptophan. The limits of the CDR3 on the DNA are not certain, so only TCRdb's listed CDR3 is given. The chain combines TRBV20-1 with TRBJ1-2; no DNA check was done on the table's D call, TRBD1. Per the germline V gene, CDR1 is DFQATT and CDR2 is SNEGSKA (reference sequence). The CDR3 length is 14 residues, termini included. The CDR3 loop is CSATLTVAGYGYPL.

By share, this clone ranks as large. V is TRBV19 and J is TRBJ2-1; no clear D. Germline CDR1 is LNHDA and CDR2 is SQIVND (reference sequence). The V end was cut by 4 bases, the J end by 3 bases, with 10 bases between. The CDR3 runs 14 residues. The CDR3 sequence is CASSRDGSYNEQFF. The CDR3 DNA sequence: TGTGCCAGTAGTAGGGATGGTAGCTACAATGAGCAGTTCTTC.

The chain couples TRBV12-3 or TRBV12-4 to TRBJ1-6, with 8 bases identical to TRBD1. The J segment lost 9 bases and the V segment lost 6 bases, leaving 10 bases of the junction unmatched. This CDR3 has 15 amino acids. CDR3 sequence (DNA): TGTGCCAGCAGCCCTGGTACCGGACAGGGTTCACCCCTCCACTTT. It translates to CASSPGTGQGSPLHF.

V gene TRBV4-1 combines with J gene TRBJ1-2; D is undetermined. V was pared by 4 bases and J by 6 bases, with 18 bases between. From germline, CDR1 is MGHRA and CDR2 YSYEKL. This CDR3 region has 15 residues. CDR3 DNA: TGCGCCAGCAGCCCTGGACCGACGGCGCTGGATGGCTACACCTTC. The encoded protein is CASSPGPTALDGYTF.

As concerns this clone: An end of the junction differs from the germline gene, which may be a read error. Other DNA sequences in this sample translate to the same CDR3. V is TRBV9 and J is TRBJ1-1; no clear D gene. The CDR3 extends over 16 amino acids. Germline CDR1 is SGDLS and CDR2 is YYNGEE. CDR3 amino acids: CASSPRRSGENTEAFF. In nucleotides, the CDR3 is TGTGCCAGCAGCCCAAGGAGGTCCGGGGAGAACACTGAAGCATTCTTT.

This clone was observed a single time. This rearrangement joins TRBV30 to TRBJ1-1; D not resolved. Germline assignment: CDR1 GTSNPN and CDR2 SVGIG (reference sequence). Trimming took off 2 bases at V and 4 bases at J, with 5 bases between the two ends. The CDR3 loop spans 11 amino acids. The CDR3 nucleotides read TGTGCCTGGAGTTCACCCACTGAAGCTTTCTTT. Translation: CAWSSPTEAFF.

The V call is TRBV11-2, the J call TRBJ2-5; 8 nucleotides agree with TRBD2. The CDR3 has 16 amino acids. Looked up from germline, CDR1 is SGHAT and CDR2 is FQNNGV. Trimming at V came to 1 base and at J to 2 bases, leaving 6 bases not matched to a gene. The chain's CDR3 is CASSLGVTSGQETQYF. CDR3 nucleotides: TGTGCCAGCAGCTTAGGGGTTACTAGCGGACAAGAGACCCAGTACTTC.

The CDR3 reads CASSLPSRDTQYF. The CDR3 DNA follows: TGTGCCAGCAGTTTACCTAGTAGGGATACGCAGTATTTT. The gene calls are TRBV28 and TRBJ2-3; D is undetermined. The CDR3 spans 13 residues. Between the trimmed V and J ends, which lost 2 bases and 6 bases, there was a span of 9 bases. Germline CDR1 reads MDHEN; CDR2 reads SYDVKM.

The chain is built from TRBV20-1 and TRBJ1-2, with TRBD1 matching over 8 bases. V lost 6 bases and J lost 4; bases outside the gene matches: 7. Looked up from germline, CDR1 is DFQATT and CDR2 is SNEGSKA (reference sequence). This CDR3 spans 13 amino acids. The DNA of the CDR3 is TGCAGTGCCAGGGACAGGAGATTCTATGGCTACACCTTC. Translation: CSARDRRFYGYTF.

The CDR3 DNA sequence: TGTGCCAGCAGCCGAGGCGCTGAAGCTTTCTTT. This translates into CASSRGAEAFF. The rearrangement uses TRBV11-1 and TRBJ1-1; unclear D gene. The CDR3 is 11 amino acids. Germline-derived CDR1 and CDR2 are SGHAT and FQDESV (reference sequence). V shed 5 bases and J shed 6 bases, with 7 bases lying between them. Drawing the rest from reference TRBV11-1 and TRBJ1-1, the complete variable domain is EAEVAQSPRYKITEKSQAVAFWCDPISGHATLYWYRQILGQGPELLVQFQDESVVDDSQLPKDRFSAERLKGVDSTLKIQPAELGDSAMYLCASSRGAEAFFGQGTRLTVV.

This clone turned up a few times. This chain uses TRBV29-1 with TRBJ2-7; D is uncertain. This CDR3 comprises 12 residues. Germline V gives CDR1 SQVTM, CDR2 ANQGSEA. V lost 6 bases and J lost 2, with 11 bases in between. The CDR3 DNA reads TGCAGCGTGGTGACTGGCCCCTACGAGCAGTACTTC. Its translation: CSVVTGPYEQYF.

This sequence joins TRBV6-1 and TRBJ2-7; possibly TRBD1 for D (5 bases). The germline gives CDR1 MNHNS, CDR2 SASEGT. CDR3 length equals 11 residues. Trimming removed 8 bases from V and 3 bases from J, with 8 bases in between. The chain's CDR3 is CASLGVYEQYF. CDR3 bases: TGTGCCAGCTTAGGGGTCTACGAGCAGTACTTC.

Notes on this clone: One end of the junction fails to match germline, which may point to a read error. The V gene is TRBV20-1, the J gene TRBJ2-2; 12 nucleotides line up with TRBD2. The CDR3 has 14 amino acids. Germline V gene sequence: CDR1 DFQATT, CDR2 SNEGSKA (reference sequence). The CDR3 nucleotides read TGCATTGCACAGACTAGCGGGAGAACCGGGGAGCGGTTTTTT. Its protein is CIAQTSGRTGERFF.

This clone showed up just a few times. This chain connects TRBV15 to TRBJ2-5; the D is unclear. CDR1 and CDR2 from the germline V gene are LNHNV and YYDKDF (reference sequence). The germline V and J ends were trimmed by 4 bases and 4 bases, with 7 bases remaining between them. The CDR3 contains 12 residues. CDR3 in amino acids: CATSTWGETQYF. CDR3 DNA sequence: TGTGCCACCAGCACCTGGGGAGAGACCCAGTACTTC.

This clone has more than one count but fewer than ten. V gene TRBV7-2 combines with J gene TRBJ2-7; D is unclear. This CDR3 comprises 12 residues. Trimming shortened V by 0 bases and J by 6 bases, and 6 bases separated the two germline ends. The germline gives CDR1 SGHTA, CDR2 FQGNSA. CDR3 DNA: TGTGCCAGCAGCTTAGCGAATGTCGAGCAGTACTTC. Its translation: CASSLANVEQYF.

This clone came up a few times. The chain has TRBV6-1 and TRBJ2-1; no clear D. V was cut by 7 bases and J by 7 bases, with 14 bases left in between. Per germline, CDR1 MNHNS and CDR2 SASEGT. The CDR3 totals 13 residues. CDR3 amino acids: CASTRPTNNEQFF. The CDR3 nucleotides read TGTGCCAGCACCCGTCCCACTAATAATGAGCAGTTCTTC.

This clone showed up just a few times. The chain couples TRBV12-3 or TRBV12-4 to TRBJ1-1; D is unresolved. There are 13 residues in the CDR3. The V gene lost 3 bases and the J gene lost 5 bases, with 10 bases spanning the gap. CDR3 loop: CASSLEVATEAFF. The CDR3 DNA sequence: TGTGCCAGCAGTTTGGAGGTCGCGACTGAAGCTTTCTTT.